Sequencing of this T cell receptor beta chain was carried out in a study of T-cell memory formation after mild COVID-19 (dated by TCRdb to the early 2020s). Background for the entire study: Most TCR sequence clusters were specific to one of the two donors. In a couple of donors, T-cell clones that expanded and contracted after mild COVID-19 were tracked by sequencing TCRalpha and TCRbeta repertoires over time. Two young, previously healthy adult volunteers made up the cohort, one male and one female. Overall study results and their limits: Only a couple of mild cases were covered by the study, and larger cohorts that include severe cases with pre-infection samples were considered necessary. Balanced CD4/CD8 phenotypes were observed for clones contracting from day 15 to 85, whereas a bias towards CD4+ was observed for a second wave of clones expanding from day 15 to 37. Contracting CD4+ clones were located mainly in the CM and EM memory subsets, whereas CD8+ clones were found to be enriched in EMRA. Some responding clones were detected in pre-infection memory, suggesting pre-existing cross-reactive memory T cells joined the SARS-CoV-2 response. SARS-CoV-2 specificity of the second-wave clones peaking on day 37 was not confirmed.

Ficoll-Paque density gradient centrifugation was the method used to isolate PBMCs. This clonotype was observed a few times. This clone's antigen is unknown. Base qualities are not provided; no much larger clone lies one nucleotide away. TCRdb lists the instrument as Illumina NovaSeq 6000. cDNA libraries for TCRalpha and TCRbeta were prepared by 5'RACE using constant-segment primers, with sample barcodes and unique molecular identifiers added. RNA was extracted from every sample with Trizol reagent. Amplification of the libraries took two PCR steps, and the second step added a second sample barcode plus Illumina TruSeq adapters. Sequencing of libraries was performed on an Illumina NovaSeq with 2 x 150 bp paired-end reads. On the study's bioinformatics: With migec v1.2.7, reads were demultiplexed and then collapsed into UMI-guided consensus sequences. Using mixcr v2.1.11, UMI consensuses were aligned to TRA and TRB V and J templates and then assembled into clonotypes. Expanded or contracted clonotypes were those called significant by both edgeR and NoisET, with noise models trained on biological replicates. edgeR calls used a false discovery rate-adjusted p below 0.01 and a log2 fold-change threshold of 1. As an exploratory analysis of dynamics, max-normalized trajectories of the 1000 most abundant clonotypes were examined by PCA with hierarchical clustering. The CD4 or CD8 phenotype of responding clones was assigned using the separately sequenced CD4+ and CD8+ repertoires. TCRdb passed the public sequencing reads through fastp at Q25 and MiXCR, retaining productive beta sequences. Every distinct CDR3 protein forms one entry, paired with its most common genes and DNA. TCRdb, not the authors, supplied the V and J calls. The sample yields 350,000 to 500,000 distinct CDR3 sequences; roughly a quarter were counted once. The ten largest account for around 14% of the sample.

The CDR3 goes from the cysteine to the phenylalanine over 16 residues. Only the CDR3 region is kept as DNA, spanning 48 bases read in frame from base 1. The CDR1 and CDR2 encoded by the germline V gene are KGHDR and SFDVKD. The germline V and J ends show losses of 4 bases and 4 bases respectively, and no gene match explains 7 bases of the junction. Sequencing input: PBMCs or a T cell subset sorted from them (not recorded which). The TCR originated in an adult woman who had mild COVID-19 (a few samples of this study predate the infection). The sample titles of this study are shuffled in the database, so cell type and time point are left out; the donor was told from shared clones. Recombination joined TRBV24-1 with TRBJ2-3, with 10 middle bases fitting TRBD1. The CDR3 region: CATSEPTGGLSDTQYF. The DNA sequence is TGTGCCACCAGTGAGCCGACAGGGGGCCTTTCAGATACGCAGTATTTT.